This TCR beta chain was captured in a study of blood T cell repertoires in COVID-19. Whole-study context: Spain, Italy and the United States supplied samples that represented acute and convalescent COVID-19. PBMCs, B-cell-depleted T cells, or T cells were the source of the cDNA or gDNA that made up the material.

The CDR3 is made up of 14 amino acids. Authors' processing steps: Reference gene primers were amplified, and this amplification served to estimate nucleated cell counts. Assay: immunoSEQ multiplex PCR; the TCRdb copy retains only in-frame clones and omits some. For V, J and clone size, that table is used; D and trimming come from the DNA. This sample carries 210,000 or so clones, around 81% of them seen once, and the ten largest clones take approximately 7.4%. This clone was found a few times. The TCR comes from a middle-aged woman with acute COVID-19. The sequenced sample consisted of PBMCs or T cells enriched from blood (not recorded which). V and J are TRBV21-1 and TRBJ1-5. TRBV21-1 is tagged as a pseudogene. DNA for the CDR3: TGTGCCAGCATCGAGGGGGGGTTGAGTCAGCCCCAGCATTTT. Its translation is CASIEGGLSQPQHF.